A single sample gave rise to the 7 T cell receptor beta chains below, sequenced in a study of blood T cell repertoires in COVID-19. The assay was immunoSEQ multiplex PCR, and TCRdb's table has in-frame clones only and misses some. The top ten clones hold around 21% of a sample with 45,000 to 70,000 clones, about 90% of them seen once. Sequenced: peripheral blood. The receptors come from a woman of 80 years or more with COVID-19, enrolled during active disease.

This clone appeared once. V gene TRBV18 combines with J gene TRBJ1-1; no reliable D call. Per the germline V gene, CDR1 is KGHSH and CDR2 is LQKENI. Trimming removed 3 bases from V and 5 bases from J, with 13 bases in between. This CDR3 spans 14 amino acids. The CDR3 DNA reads TGTGCCAGCTCACCGGAGGGCTTACCTACTGAAGCTTTCTTT. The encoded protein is CASSPEGLPTEAFF.

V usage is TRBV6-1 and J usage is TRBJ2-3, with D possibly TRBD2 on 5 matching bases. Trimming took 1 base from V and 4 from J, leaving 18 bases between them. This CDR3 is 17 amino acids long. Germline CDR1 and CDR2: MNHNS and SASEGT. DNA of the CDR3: TGTGCCAGCAGTGAAGGAGGTCGGGGATCTAGCTCAGATACGCAGTATTTT. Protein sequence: CASSEGGRGSSSDTQYF.

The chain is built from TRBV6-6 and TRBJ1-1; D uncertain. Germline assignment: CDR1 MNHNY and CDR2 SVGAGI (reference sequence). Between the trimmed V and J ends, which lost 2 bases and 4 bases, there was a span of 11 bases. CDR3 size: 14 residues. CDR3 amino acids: CASSYREGGTEAFF. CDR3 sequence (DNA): TGTGCCAGCAGTTACCGCGAGGGAGGCACTGAAGCTTTCTTT.

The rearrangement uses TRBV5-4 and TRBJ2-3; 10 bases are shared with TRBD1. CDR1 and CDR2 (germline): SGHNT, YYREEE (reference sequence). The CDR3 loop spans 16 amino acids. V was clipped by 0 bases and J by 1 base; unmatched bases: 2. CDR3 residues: CASSLDGTGGTDTQYF. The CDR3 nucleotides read TGTGCCAGCAGCTTGGATGGGACAGGGGGCACAGATACGCAGTATTTT.

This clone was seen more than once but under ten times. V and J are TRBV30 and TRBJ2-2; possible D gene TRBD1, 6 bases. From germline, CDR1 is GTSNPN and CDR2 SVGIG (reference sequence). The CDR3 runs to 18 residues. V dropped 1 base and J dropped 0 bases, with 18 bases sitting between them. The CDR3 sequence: CAWSGQGRLAANTGELFF. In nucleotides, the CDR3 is TGTGCCTGGAGTGGGCAGGGGCGGCTTGCTGCGAACACCGGGGAGCTGTTTTTT.

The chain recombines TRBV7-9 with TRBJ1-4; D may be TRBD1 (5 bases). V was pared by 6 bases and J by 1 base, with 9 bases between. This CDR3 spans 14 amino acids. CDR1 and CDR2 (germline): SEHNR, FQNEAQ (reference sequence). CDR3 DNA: TGTGCCAGCAGTTCGGGGGGAACTAATGAAAAACTGTTTTTT. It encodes CASSSGGTNEKLFF.

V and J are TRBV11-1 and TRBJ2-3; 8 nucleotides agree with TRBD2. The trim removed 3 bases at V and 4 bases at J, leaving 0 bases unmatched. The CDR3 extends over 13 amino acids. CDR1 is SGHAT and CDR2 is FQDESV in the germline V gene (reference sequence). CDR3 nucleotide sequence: TGTGCCAGCAGCTTGGGACTAGCAGATACGCAGTATTTT. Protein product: CASSLGLADTQYF.